This T cell receptor beta chain was recorded in a study of cytomegalovirus exposure and HLA in healthy donors. In the PCR, 60 Vbeta and 13 Jbeta primers were used. Some clones are missing from TCRdb's copy, which holds only in-frame ones; the method was immunoSEQ multiplex PCR. The data show 130,000 to 150,000 clones, 78% seen once. The ends lost 5 bases at V and 7 bases at J; junction bases unmatched: 14. There are 16 residues in the CDR3. Per the germline V gene, CDR1 is SGHTA and CDR2 is FQGNSA. Study-wide findings and caveats: In the analysis, some V segments, TRBV6-2 and TRBV6-3 included, were excluded as indistinguishable. Among CMV-associated TCR beta chains, most appeared HLA-restricted in a later analysis.

The count of this clone is one. Its target is unknown. The TCR comes from a woman between 18 and 29 years old in good health and CMV-seropositive. Material for sequencing was PBMCs. The chain couples TRBV7-2 to TRBJ1-2, with 9 bases that match TRBD1. The CDR3 DNA sequence: TGTGCCAGCAGCCCTTGGGACAGGGTCGAGGCGTTTGGCTACACCTTC. The encoded protein is CASSPWDRVEAFGYTF.